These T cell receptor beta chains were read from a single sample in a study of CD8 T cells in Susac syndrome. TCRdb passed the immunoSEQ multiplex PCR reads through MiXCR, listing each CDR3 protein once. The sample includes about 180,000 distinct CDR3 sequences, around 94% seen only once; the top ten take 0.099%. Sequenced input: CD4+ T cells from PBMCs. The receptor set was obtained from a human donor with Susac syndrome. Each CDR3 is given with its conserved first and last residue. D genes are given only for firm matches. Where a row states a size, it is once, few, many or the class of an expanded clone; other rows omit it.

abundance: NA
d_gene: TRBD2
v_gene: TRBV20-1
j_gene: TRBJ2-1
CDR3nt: TGCAGTGCTGACGGGACTAGCGGGGGTCCTGACAATGAGCAGTTCTTC
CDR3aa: CSADGTSGGPDNEQFF

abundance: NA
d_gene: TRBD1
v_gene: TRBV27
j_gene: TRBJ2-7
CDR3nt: TGTGCCAGCAGTAATCGGGGTCGCAGGGGGTTAACCTCCTACGAGCAGTACTTC
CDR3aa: CASSNRGRRGLTSYEQYF

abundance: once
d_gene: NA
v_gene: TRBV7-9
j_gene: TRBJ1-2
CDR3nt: TGTGCCAGCAGCTTACAGGGATGGGACTATGGCTACACCTTC
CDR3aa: CASSLQGWDYGYTF

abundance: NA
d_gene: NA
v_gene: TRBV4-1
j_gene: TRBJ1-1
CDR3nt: TGCGCCAGCAGCCAAGAGGAAGCAGGGAGTACTGAAGCTTTCTTT
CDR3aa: CASSQEEAGSTEAFF

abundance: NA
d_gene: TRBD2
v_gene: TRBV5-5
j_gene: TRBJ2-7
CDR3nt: TGTGCCAGCAGCTTTGGGCTAGCGGGAGGTCCCTACGAGCAGTACTTC
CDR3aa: CASSFGLAGGPYEQYF

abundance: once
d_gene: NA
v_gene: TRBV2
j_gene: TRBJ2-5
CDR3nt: TGTGCCAGCAGTTGGAACAGCCAAGAGACCCAGTACTTC
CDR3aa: CASSWNSQETQYF

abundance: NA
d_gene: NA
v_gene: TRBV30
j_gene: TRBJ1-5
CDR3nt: TGTGCCTGGAGTAAAACGGGACTAAACCCCAATCAGCCCCAGCATTTT
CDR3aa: CAWSKTGLNPNQPQHF

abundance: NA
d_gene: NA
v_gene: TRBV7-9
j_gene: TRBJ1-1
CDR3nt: TGTGCCAGCAGCTCTACGGAGGGCACTGAAGCTTTCTTT
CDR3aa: CASSSTEGTEAFF

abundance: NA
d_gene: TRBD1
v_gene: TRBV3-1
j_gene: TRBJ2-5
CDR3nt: TGTGCCAGCAGCCACGAATCCCGGACAGGGGGAGAGACCCAGTACTTC
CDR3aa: CASSHESRTGGETQYF

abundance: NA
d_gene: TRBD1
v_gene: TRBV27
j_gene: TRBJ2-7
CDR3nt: TGTGCCAGCACCTTACGGCGACAGGGGGAGGGCGAGCAGTACTTC
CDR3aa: CASTLRRQGEGEQYF

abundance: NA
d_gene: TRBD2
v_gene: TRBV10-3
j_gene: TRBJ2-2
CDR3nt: TGTGCCATCAGTACTAGCGGGTTAGACACCGGGGAGCTGTTTTTT
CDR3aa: CAISTSGLDTGELFF

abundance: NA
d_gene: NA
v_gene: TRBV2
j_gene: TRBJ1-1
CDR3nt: TGTGCCAGCAGCAAGGGTCTTAACACTGAAGCTTTCTTT
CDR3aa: CASSKGLNTEAFF

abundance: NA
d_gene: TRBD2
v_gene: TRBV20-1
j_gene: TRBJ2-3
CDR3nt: TGCAGTGCTAGAAGAGCGGGGGTCTATAGCACAGATACGCAGTATTTT
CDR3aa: CSARRAGVYSTDTQYF

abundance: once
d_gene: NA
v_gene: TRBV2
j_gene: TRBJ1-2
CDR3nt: TGTGCCAGCAGCCTAGGGAGGGAGGATGGCTACACCTTC
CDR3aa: CASSLGREDGYTF